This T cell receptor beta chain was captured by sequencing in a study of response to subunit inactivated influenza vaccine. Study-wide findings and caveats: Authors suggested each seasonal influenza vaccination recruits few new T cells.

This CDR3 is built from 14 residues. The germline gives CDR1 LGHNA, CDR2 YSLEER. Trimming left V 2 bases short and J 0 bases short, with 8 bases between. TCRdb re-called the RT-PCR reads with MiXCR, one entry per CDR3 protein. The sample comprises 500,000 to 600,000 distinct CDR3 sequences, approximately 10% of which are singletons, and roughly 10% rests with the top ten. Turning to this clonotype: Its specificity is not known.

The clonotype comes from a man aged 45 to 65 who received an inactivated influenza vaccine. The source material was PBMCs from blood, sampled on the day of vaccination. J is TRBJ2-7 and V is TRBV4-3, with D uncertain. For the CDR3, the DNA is TGCGCCAGCAGCCAATTGACTGTCTCCTACGAGCAGTACTTC. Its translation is CASSQLTVSYEQYF.